This T cell receptor (beta chain) was obtained from a study of low-dose radiotherapy and immunotherapy resistance in tumors. Overall study: Members of Cohort 2 were treated with 1 Gy per fraction every two weeks; their total was 13 Gy over 26 weeks. Patients were treated with intravenous nivolumab at 240 mg every two weeks and were also dosed with ipilimumab at 1 mg/kg every six weeks.

TRAV- and TRBV-specific primers, spanning alpha and beta chains, primed first-strand cDNA. A roughly 19-cycle PCR with a constant-region primer and V-primer adapter amplified TCRs. TCRdb passed the reads through MiXCR, listing each CDR3 protein once. In the table there are under 95,000 distinct CDR3 sequences, about 18% of which are singletons. This clonotype was seen ten or more times. The germline gives CDR1 SGHRS, CDR2 YFSETQ. V lost 2 bases and J 1 base, leaving 13 bases between the germline ends. The CDR3 is 16 amino acids. Time point here: before trial treatment. The treatment that donors received included nivolumab, ipilimumab, aspirin, low-dose cyclophosphamide and low-dose radiotherapy. Eligible patients had advanced solid tumors lacking tumor-infiltrating lymphocytes.

The source of this sequence is a male donor with prostate cancer. This rearrangement joins TRBV5-1 to TRBJ1-3; D uncertain. Specimen: PBMCs, collected before treatment. CDR3 nucleotides: TGCGCCAGCAGCTTACCAGCCACCGGGTCTGGAAACACCATATATTTT. The encoded protein is CASSLPATGSGNTIYF.